Listed below are T cell receptor beta chains from one sample, sequenced in a study of naive and memory T cell subsets. TCRdb fed the UMI-ligation and nested PCR reads into MiXCR, producing one record per CDR3 protein. The sample consists of 85,000 to 130,000 distinct CDR3 sequences, approximately 15% of them appearing once. Sequencing was carried out using naive CD8+ T cells from blood. These receptor sequences come from a human donor in good health. The CDR3 runs from the conserved cysteine through the conserved F or W. The D gene is left open where the match is weak. A clone size is listed for some rows: how often the clone was seen (once, few, many), or a class if it is expanded.

- - TRBJ2-2 TRBV28 CASLYMGNTGELFF TGTGCCAGCCTATACATGGGGAACACCGGGGAGCTGTTTTTT
- TRBD1 TRBJ2-5 TRBV6-6 CASSSTGVETQYF TGTGCCAGCAGTTCAACAGGGGTGGAGACCCAGTACTTC
many - TRBJ2-1 TRBV5-6 CASSFDVAPYNEQFF TGTGCCAGCAGCTTTGACGTTGCCCCTTACAATGAGCAGTTCTTC
few - TRBJ2-3 TRBV7-9 CASSLPPTDSTDTQYF TGTGCCAGCAGCTTACCACCCACGGACAGCACAGATACGCAGTATTTT
few TRBD2 TRBJ2-3 TRBV20-1 CSARSSGTSGGTYTQYF TGCAGTGCTAGATCGTCCGGGACTAGCGGGGGGACCTATACGCAGTATTTT
many - TRBJ2-3 TRBV2 CASSRDTQYF TGTGCCAGCAGTCGGGATACGCAGTATTTT
- TRBD2 TRBJ2-2 TRBV2 CASSGTSGDTGELFF TGTGCCAGCAGTGGGACTAGCGGGGATACCGGGGAGCTGTTTTTT
- - TRBJ2-7 TRBV7-9 CASSLVQNYEQYF TGTGCCAGCAGCTTAGTTCAGAATTACGAGCAGTACTTC
- - TRBJ2-3 TRBV5-4 CASRQPSTDTQYF TGTGCCAGCAGACAACCCAGCACAGATACGCAGTATTTT
many TRBD1 TRBJ2-7 TRBV4-2 CASSQGAGQGETYEQYF TGTGCCAGCAGCCAAGGCGCGGGACAGGGAGAGACCTACGAGCAGTACTTC
few - TRBJ1-1 TRBV14 CASSQDSEGPEAFF TGTGCCAGCAGCCAAGACTCGGAGGGACCTGAAGCTTTCTTT
many - TRBJ2-1 TRBV19 CASSMYRRTGNEQFF TGTGCCAGTAGTATGTATAGGAGGACCGGAAATGAGCAGTTCTTC
- TRBD2 TRBJ2-7 TRBV9 CASSKGTSHEQYF TGTGCCAGCAGCAAGGGGACTAGCCACGAGCAGTACTTC
few TRBD2 TRBJ2-3 TRBV11-2 CASGLSGGAADTQYF TGTGCCAGCGGCCTTAGCGGGGGGGCTGCAGATACGCAGTATTTT
few - TRBJ1-1 TRBV10-3 CAISEGTSPEAFF TGTGCCATCAGTGAAGGGACAAGCCCCGAAGCTTTCTTT
many - TRBJ2-7 TRBV5-5 CASSFDRDRIYF TGTGCCAGCAGCTTCGACCGGGACCGGATCTACTTC
few - TRBJ2-3 TRBV12-3/TRBV12-4 CASSMVLAVIDTQYF TGTGCCAGCTCCATGGTACTAGCAGTAATAGATACGCAGTATTTT
many - TRBJ2-7 TRBV5-5 CASSLGGGEQYF TGTGCCAGCAGCTTGGGGGGTGGCGAGCAGTACTTC
- - TRBJ2-3 TRBV6-6 CASSYLTGRTDTQYF TGTGCCAGCAGTTACCTAACAGGGCGCACAGATACGCAGTATTTT
few - TRBJ2-1 TRBV27 CASTTGVGEQFF TGTGCCAGCACCACGGGGGTTGGTGAGCAGTTCTTC
few - TRBJ2-3 TRBV7-8 CASSPTKVTQYF TGTGCCAGCAGCCCCACGAAGGTTACGCAGTATTTT
few - TRBJ2-1 TRBV11-2 CASSQSDEQFF TGTGCCAGCAGCCAATCGGATGAGCAGTTCTTC
few - TRBJ2-5 TRBV10-3 CAISQPGLKETQYF TGTGCCATCTCTCAACCGGGACTCAAAGAGACCCAGTACTTC
- - TRBJ1-5 TRBV27 CASSLIGSNQPQHF TGTGCCAGCAGTTTAATCGGTAGCAATCAGCCCCAGCATTTT
- - TRBJ2-1 TRBV7-9 CASSSSLEVHNEQFF TGTGCCAGCAGCTCCTCTTTGGAGGTACACAATGAGCAGTTCTTC
few - TRBJ2-3 TRBV5-1 CASSLDPQGTDTQYF TGCGCCAGCAGCTTGGATCCCCAGGGGACAGATACGCAGTATTTT
- - TRBJ2-7 TRBV5-5 CASSLGLRIEQYF TGTGCCAGCAGCTTGGGCCTTAGAATCGAGCAGTACTTC
- - TRBJ1-4 TRBV4-3 CASSQDSINPAEKLFF TGCGCCAGCAGCCAAGATTCGATCAACCCTGCGGAAAAACTGTTTTTT
few TRBD1 TRBJ2-7 TRBV15 CATSNGQGPFEQYF TGTGCCACGTCTAACGGACAGGGGCCCTTCGAGCAGTACTTC
few - TRBJ1-2 TRBV7-9 CASSLIRESASGYTF TGTGCCAGCAGCCTAATCAGGGAGTCTGCCAGTGGCTACACCTTC
- - TRBJ2-1 TRBV11-3 CASSSDDYNEQFF TGTGCCAGCAGCTCCGATGACTACAATGAGCAGTTCTTC